This T cell receptor beta chain emerged from a study of blood T cell repertoires in COVID-19. Overall study: Acute-phase and convalescent COVID-19 samples originated in the United States, Italy and Spain. PBMCs, B-cell-depleted T cells, or T cells were the source of the cDNA or gDNA that made up the material.

The CDR3 is made up of 15 amino acids. Germline values: CDR1 LNHDA, CDR2 SQIVND (reference sequence). Trimming stripped 4 bases from V and 3 bases from J, with 16 bases between. In the original analysis: Estimated nucleated cell counts came from reference gene primer amplification. Libraries were prepared by immunoSEQ multiplex PCR; TCRdb keeps only in-frame clonotypes and omits some of them. That table furnishes V, J and clone size, whereas the DNA furnished D and trimming. The sample contains 73,000 or so clones, more than 65% of which appear only once. The sequenced sample was peripheral blood. The chain carries TRBV19 and TRBJ2-7, with D tentatively TRBD2 (6 bases). This sequence was found in a woman aged 60 to 75 with acute or convalescent COVID-19. CDR3 bases: TGTGCCAGTAGTAAGGAGGGGAGCCACCGCTACGAGCAGTACTTC. Translating it yields CASSKEGSHRYEQYF.